Listed here are 10 T cell receptor beta chains from one sample, sequenced in a study of vaccination effects on CD4 cells after COVID-19 (dated 2022 in TCRdb). These receptors have no known antigen. To identify antigen-specific CD4+ T cell clonotypes by their expansion, the ViraFEST assay first stimulated PBMC with viral peptide pools and then applied TCR sequencing. After 10 days of culture, CD4+ T cells were isolated with the EasySep CD4+ T cell isolation kit. Two doses of either the BNT162b2 or the mRNA-1273 mRNA SARS-CoV-2 vaccine were administered to participants. Library generation was performed with the immunoSEQ multiplex PCR assay. TCRdb took over this immuneACCESS table, retaining in-frame rearrangements with V and J assigned. Such tables are incomplete; in checked studies, under half of the missing clones stem from an unresolved V gene, and the remainder is unexplained. In all, the sample holds some 17,000 clones, and about two thirds of those were seen once. The top ten clonotypes cover about 10% of the sample.

The sample consisted of CD4+ T cells from PBMCs cultured with SARS-CoV-2 spike peptides, taken after COVID-19 vaccination. The cell subset or site label of this sample denotes: SARS-CoV-2 spike overlapping peptide pool stimulation. All receptors come from a human donor who received a COVID-19 vaccine.

The chain links TRBV5-1 to TRBJ1-1; D is ambiguous. Per the germline V gene, CDR1 is SGHRS and CDR2 is YFSETQ. The V end was cut by 4 bases, the J end by 11 bases, with 15 bases between. This CDR3 is 12 amino acids long. The CDR3 reads CASSVDGLGAFF. The DNA for the CDR3 is TGCGCCAGCAGCGTGGACGGTTTGGGGGCTTTCTTT.

The CDR3 region has the DNA TGTGCCAGCAGCCTCAGCGGGGGGGCGGGTGAGCAGTTCTTC. This gives the protein CASSLSGGAGEQFF. The J gene is TRBJ2-1, the V gene TRBV7-3; 10 bases match TRBD2. The junction had 7 bases not matched to a gene; V was cut back by 5 bases and J by 9 bases. CDR1 SGHTA and CDR2 FQGTGA come from the germline V gene. The CDR3 totals 14 residues.

The chain employs TRBV6-2 or TRBV6-3 and TRBJ1-1, with D tentatively TRBD1 (6 bases). The CDR3 has 15 residues. Germline CDR1 reads MNHEY; CDR2 reads SVGEGT. The V and J ends lost 6 bases and 12 bases respectively, with 26 bases between them. Here the CDR3 reads CASRPAGGGGRWTFF. In DNA, the CDR3 is TGTGCCAGCAGACCTGCCGGAGGGGGAGGACGTTGGACTTTCTTT.

V is TRBV11-2 and J is TRBJ2-3, with D maybe TRBD2 (6 bases). Trimming removed 6 bases at V and 1 base at J, with 14 bases between. The CDR3 covers 15 residues. Germline assignment: CDR1 SGHAT and CDR2 FQNNGV. The CDR3 region is CASSFSGRGTDTQYF. In DNA form, the CDR3 reads TGTGCCAGCAGTTTTAGCGGTCGAGGCACAGATACGCAGTATTTT.

Within the sample, this clone is medium-sized. The V gene is TRBV19, the J gene TRBJ2-1; either TRBD1 or TRBD2 may supply D (5 bases each). V was trimmed by 5 bases and J by 4 bases, leaving 12 bases between them. This CDR3 spans 14 amino acids. The germline V gene encodes CDR1 LNHDA and CDR2 SQIVND (reference sequence). Here the CDR3 reads CASSRGVLYNEQFF. CDR3 nucleotide sequence: TGTGCCAGTAGTCGAGGGGTGCTATACAATGAGCAGTTCTTC.

This chain uses TRBV28 with TRBJ2-1, with D possibly TRBD1 on 5 matching bases. Trimming cost V 4 bases and J 7 bases, with 14 bases left between them. Germline V gives CDR1 MDHEN, CDR2 SYDVKM. The CDR3 is 14 residues long. As DNA, the CDR3 is TGTGCCAGCAGTTGGGGCGGCCAAGGAAATGAGCAGTTCTTC. Its translation: CASSWGGQGNEQFF. The whole variable domain, remainder taken from reference TRBV28 and TRBJ2-1, is DVKVTQSSRYLVKRTGEKVFLECVQDMDHENMFWYRQDPGLGLRLIYFSYDVKMKEKGDIPEGYSVSREKKERFSLILESASTNQTSMYLCASSWGGQGNEQFFGPGTRLTVL.

The rearrangement links TRBV30 to TRBJ1-5; D is uncertain. The CDR3 length is 17 residues. The V and J ends lost 1 base and 0 bases respectively, with 16 bases between them. The germline V gene encodes CDR1 GTSNPN and CDR2 SVGIG (reference sequence). The CDR3 sequence: CAWSGLGGSLSNQPQHF. In nucleotides, the CDR3 is TGTGCCTGGAGTGGGCTTGGAGGATCCCTTAGCAATCAGCCCCAGCATTTT.

The chain couples TRBV28 to TRBJ1-4; tentative D call: TRBD1 (5 bases). The germline gives CDR1 MDHEN, CDR2 SYDVKM. CDR3 length equals 15 residues. V dropped 4 bases and J dropped 8 bases, with 17 bases sitting between them. CDR3 sequence reads: CASSSNRLGKEKLFF. In DNA form, the CDR3 reads TGTGCCAGCAGTTCCAACAGGTTAGGGAAGGAAAAACTGTTTTTT.

In its sample, this clone was seen a few times. The genes are TRBV28 and TRBJ1-5; D possibly corresponds to TRBD1 (6 bases). CDR3 length: 16 amino acids. The V gene lost 8 bases and the J gene lost 0 bases, with 17 bases spanning the gap. Germline CDR1 reads MDHEN; CDR2 reads SYDVKM. DNA of the CDR3: TGTGCCAGCGGCAACGGGGCAGGGGCTAGCAATCAGCCCCAGCATTTT. This sequence encodes CASGNGAGASNQPQHF.

In regard to this clone: Other DNA sequences within the sample encode an identical CDR3. V is TRBV7-2 and J is TRBJ1-5; the D is unclear. Deletions cut 2 bases from V and 2 bases from J, with 4 bases between. This CDR3 is 13 amino acids long. Germline CDR1 is SGHTA and CDR2 is FQGNSA. The chain's CDR3 is CASSLRGNQPQHF. As DNA, the CDR3 is TGTGCCAGCAGCTTAAGAGGCAATCAGCCCCAGCATTTT. Full variable domain (outside the CDR3, taken from reference TRBV7-2 and TRBJ1-5): GAGVSQSPSNKVTEKGKDVELRCDPISGHTALYWYRQSLGQGLEFLIYFQGNSAPDKSGLPSDRFSAERTGGSVSTLTIQRTQQEDSAVYLCASSLRGNQPQHFGDGTRLSIL.